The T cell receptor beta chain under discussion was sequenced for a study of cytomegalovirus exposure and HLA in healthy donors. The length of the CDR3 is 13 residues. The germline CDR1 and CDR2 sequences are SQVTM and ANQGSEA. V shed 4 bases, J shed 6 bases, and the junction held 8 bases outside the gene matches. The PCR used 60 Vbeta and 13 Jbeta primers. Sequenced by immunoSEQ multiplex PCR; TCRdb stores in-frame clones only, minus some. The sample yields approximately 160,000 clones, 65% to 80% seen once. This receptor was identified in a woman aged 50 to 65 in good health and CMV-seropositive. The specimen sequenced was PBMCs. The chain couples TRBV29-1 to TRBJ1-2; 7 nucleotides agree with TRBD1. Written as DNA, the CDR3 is TGCAGCGTTGGAGGACAGGCCCTACATGGCTACACCTTC. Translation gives CSVGGQALHGYTF. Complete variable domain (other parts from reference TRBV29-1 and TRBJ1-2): SAVISQKPSRDICQRGTSLTIQCQVDSQVTMMFWYRQQPGQSLTLIATANQGSEATYESGFVIDKFPISRPNLTFSTLTVSNMSPEDSSIYLCSVGGQALHGYTFGSGTRLTVV.